Listed below are T cell receptor beta chains from one sample, sequenced in a study of T cell changes during pregnancy in multiple sclerosis. Profiled with immunoSEQ multiplex PCR; TCRdb holds only in-frame clones, not every one. This sample yields some 40,000 clones, of which 85% to 90% are seen a single time; about 4.5% belongs to the top ten. Source: peripheral blood, taken in the second trimester of pregnancy. These receptors were obtained from a female donor in good health, enrolled as a control in a pregnancy study. Both conserved end residues are part of each CDR3. The D gene is left open where the match is weak. Some rows mark clone size as missing; the rest say once, few, many or name a class of expanded clone.

d_call clone_size j_call v_call cdr3_aa cdr3_nt
TRBD2 once TRBJ2-7 TRBV6-5 CASRRGLAGNYEQYF TGTGCCAGCAGGCGCGGACTAGCGGGAAACTACGAGCAGTACTTC
TRBD1 - TRBJ2-5 TRBV29-1 CSTRDSSLETQYF TGCAGCACTCGGGACAGCTCCCTGGAGACCCAGTACTTC
TRBD1 - TRBJ1-5 TRBV27 CASSLSFQGADQPQHF TGTGCCAGCAGTTTATCCTTCCAGGGGGCGGATCAGCCCCAGCATTTT
- - TRBJ2-7 TRBV11-2 CASSVGSEQYF TGTGCCAGCAGCGTGGGGAGCGAGCAGTACTTC
TRBD1 once TRBJ2-2 TRBV7-9 CASSPRTGVGELFF TGTGCCAGCAGCCCAAGGACAGGGGTCGGGGAGCTGTTTTTT
- - TRBJ1-5 TRBV6-1 CASSEYPTLGQPQHF TGTGCCAGCAGTGAATACCCAACCCTGGGCCAGCCCCAGCATTTT
- few TRBJ1-2 TRBV11-3 CASSLGPDYGYTF TGTGCCAGCAGCTTAGGTCCAGACTATGGCTACACCTTC
- - TRBJ2-3 TRBV27 CASSRGAGTDTQYF TGTGCCAGCAGTCGGGGGGCGGGCACAGATACGCAGTATTTT
- - TRBJ1-1 TRBV6-5 CASSYREANTEAFF TGTGCCAGCAGTTACCGGGAGGCTAACACTGAAGCTTTCTTT
- - TRBJ2-5 TRBV7-9 CASSLRGGETQYF TGTGCCAGCAGCTTGCGAGGGGGAGAGACCCAGTACTTC
- once TRBJ1-1 TRBV19 CASTTTGAMNTEAFF TGTGCCAGTACAACGACAGGAGCAATGAACACTGAAGCTTTCTTT
- - TRBJ1-4 TRBV13 CASSLTRREKLFF TGTGCCAGCAGCTTAACCCGCCGGGAAAAACTGTTTTTT
- - TRBJ1-2 TRBV9 CASSETGANYGYTF TGTGCCAGCAGCGAAACAGGTGCTAACTATGGCTACACCTTC
- - TRBJ2-1 TRBV9 CASSGGLGWEQFF TGTGCCAGCAGCGGGGGACTGGGCTGGGAGCAGTTCTTC
- - TRBJ1-1 TRBV10-3 CAISEVQNTEAFF TGTGCCATCAGTGAGGTCCAGAACACTGAAGCTTTCTTT
- - TRBJ2-2 TRBV7-9 CASRQSGITGELFF TGTGCCAGCAGGCAGTCAGGGATCACCGGGGAGCTGTTTTTT
TRBD1 - TRBJ2-7 TRBV12-5 CASGLADRGDHEQYF TGTGCTAGTGGTTTGGCAGACAGGGGTGACCACGAGCAGTACTTC
- - TRBJ2-2 TRBV29-1 CSGGGGTNTGELFF TGCAGCGGGGGAGGCGGGACGAACACCGGGGAGCTGTTTTTT
TRBD1 - TRBJ1-1 TRBV12-5 CASVSSGTGRPEAFF TGTGCTAGTGTCAGTTCCGGGACAGGGAGACCTGAAGCTTTCTTT
- - TRBJ2-1 TRBV2 CASVKMRSYNEQFF TGTGCCAGCGTCAAGATGAGGAGTTACAATGAGCAGTTCTTC
- - TRBJ2-4 TRBV9 CASSATSEGDIQYF TGTGCCAGCAGCGCTACTAGCGAGGGGGACATTCAGTACTTC
TRBD1 once TRBJ2-1 TRBV7-2 CASRVALGGFNEQFF TGTGCCAGCAGAGTAGCGTTAGGGGGCTTCAATGAGCAGTTCTTC
TRBD1 - TRBJ1-6 TRBV25-1 CASTPPDRDSSPLHF TGTGCCAGCACCCCGCCGGACAGGGATTCATCACCCCTCCACTTT
- - TRBJ1-6 TRBV5-6 CASSLDQGQSPLHF TGTGCCAGCAGCTTGGATCAGGGGCAATCACCCCTCCACTTT
- few TRBJ1-1 TRBV14 CASSRKAAGWAFF TGTGCCAGCAGCCGCAAAGCCGCAGGGTGGGCTTTCTTT
- - TRBJ1-5 TRBV7-2 CASSLEVRGNQPQHF TGTGCCAGCAGCTTAGAGGTTAGGGGAAACCAGCCCCAGCATTTT
TRBD1 - TRBJ2-5 TRBV29-1 CSAEDREWETQYF TGCAGCGCCGAGGACAGGGAGTGGGAGACCCAGTACTTC
TRBD1 - TRBJ2-7 TRBV6-5 CASRSTGGREQYF TGTGCCAGCAGGTCGACAGGGGGCCGCGAGCAGTACTTC
- once TRBJ2-7 TRBV11-3 CASSFEIAEQYF TGTGCCAGCAGCTTCGAAATAGCCGAGCAGTACTTC
TRBD1 - TRBJ1-2 TRBV27 CASSLGPPGQGVYGYTF TGTGCCAGCAGTTTAGGACCGCCGGGACAGGGAGTCTATGGCTACACCTTC
TRBD2 - TRBJ2-3 TRBV6-4 CASPRAGDLTDTQYF TGTGCCAGCCCTCGAGCGGGAGACCTCACAGATACGCAGTATTTT
TRBD2 - TRBJ2-7 TRBV5-1 CASSLGSGVLYEQYF TGCGCCAGCAGCCTCGGGAGCGGGGTTCTTTACGAGCAGTACTTC
- - TRBJ1-1 TRBV19 CASSTQGFQTEAFF TGTGCCAGTAGTACACAGGGTTTCCAGACTGAAGCTTTCTTT
TRBD1 - TRBJ2-5 TRBV7-9 CASSGRTGAIGETQYF TGTGCCAGCAGTGGGAGGACAGGGGCTATAGGGGAGACCCAGTACTTC
TRBD2 - TRBJ2-1 TRBV10-3 CAISEFGAGGEQFF TGTGCCATCAGTGAGTTTGGAGCGGGGGGCGAGCAGTTCTTC
TRBD1 - TRBJ1-5 TRBV30 CAWSVQGGNQPQHF TGTGCCTGGAGTGTACAGGGGGGTAATCAGCCCCAGCATTTT
TRBD2 few TRBJ2-1 TRBV6-1 CASRGEGYNEQFF TGTGCCAGCAGGGGGGAGGGTTACAATGAGCAGTTCTTC
TRBD1 - TRBJ2-5 TRBV12-5 CASGLKTGFVETQYF TGTGCTAGTGGTTTGAAGACAGGGTTCGTGGAGACCCAGTACTTC
TRBD1 - TRBJ2-7 TRBV10-1 CASSEARGQGGRPVYF TGCGCCAGCAGTGAGGCCCGGGGACAGGGCGGGCGGCCTGTGTACTTC
TRBD1 - TRBJ2-1 TRBV27 CASSRDSNAPNEQFF TGTGCCAGCAGCCGGGACAGCAATGCCCCCAATGAGCAGTTCTTC
TRBD1 many TRBJ1-6 TRBV10-3 CAISGRQGSSPSNSPLHF TGTGCCATCAGTGGAAGACAGGGCAGTTCGCCATCTAATTCACCCCTCCACTTT
- - TRBJ1-4 TRBV5-5 CASSLEGTPNEKLFF TGTGCCAGCAGCTTGGAGGGGACACCTAATGAAAAACTGTTTTTT
- - TRBJ2-7 TRBV6-5 CASSYKGPRGGYEQYF TGTGCCAGCAGTTACAAGGGACCGAGGGGGGGGTACGAGCAGTACTTC
TRBD2 once TRBJ2-7 TRBV7-6 CASSPRLAGGTYEQYF TGTGCCAGCAGCCCGAGACTAGCGGGGGGGACCTACGAGCAGTACTTC
- - TRBJ2-5 TRBV6-5 CASSLRDNLQETQYF TGTGCCAGCAGTCTCCGGGACAATCTTCAAGAGACCCAGTACTTC
- - TRBJ1-1 TRBV19 CASSIGGGTEAFF TGTGCCAGTAGTATAGGGGGAGGGACAGAAGCTTTCTTT
TRBD1 - TRBJ1-6 TRBV18 CASSPTGGLNSPLHF TGTGCCAGCTCACCCACAGGGGGCCTTAATTCACCCCTCCACTTT
TRBD1 - TRBJ2-1 TRBV7-9 CASSSKEQGVTYNEQFF TGTGCCAGCAGCTCCAAAGAGCAGGGGGTAACCTACAATGAGCAGTTCTTC
TRBD2 - TRBJ2-1 TRBV5-1 CASSLGTSTHEQFF TGCGCCAGCAGCTTGGGGACTAGCACCCATGAGCAGTTCTTC
TRBD2 - TRBJ2-1 TRBV19 CASSSGSYSYNEQFF TGTGCCAGTAGTAGCGGGAGCTACTCCTACAATGAGCAGTTCTTC
TRBD2 - TRBJ2-1 TRBV7-2 CASSFRGGPYNEQFF TGTGCCAGCAGCTTCCGGGGGGGCCCCTACAATGAGCAGTTCTTC
TRBD1 few TRBJ1-1 TRBV13 CASSLSLEGARNTEAFF TGTGCCAGCAGCTTATCTTTGGAGGGGGCAAGGAACACTGAAGCTTTCTTT